This T cell receptor beta chain was obtained from a study of shared clonotypes between healthy human individuals. The table came from immunoSEQ multiplex PCR; TCRdb's copy has only in-frame clones and leaves some out. This sample has about half a million clones, with around 77% found just once. Per germline, CDR1 MGHDK and CDR2 SYGVNS. This CDR3 contains 12 residues. Concerning this clone itself: A much larger clone lies a single base off, so this may be a read error. The same CDR3 arises from other DNA sequences in this sample as well.

The chain carries TRBV25-1 and TRBJ1-6; perhaps TRBD1 as D (5 bases). The sequenced sample was PBMCs. This receptor was taken from a woman between 40 and 50 years old in good health. Some clones in this sample may be carry-over from other donors' samples. DNA for the CDR3: TGTGCCAGCAGGGACATAGATTCACCCCTCCACTTC. Protein sequence: CASRDIDSPLHF.